Below, 5 T cell receptor beta chains from the same sample are listed, as sequenced in a study of cytomegalovirus exposure and HLA in healthy donors. Here immunoSEQ multiplex PCR was the method, and the copy in TCRdb shows in-frame clones only, minus some. This sample has about 170,000 clones, with approximately 89% found just once. Specimen: PBMCs. The receptor set was obtained from a woman aged 18 to 35 in good health and CMV-seropositive.

The chain combines TRBV19 with TRBJ1-5; TRBD1 matches at 7 bases. V lost 10 bases, J lost 1 base, and 10 bases stayed unmatched. CDR1 is LNHDA and CDR2 is SQIVND in the germline V gene (reference sequence). The CDR3 spans 15 residues. In DNA form, the CDR3 reads TGTGCCACCAGGCGACAGGGCTTAAGCAATCAGCCCCAGCATTTT. It codes for CATRRQGLSNQPQHF.

This chain uses TRBV4-1 with TRBJ2-2, with a possible D match to TRBD2 (5 bases). V lost 0 bases and J 8 bases, leaving 7 bases between the germline ends. The germline V gene has CDR1 MGHRA and CDR2 YSYEKL. The CDR3 is 13 amino acids. CDR3 protein: CASSQDERGELFF. In DNA, the CDR3 is TGCGCCAGCAGCCAAGACGAGCGGGGGGAGCTGTTTTTT.

The gene calls are TRBV29-1 and TRBJ1-2; D call uncertain. The V end was cut by 2 bases, the J end by 4 bases, with 11 bases between. CDR1 is SQVTM, CDR2 ANQGSEA, per germline. CDR3 length: 13 residues. As DNA, the CDR3 is TGCAGCGTTGAATTCAGCGCCGGCTATGGCTACACCTTC. Translated, it gives CSVEFSAGYGYTF.

The chain carries TRBV27 and TRBJ1-1, with 7 bases that match TRBD1. Germline V gene lookup returns CDR1 MNHEY and CDR2 SMNVEV (reference sequence). There are 15 residues in the CDR3. Trimming at V came to 5 bases and at J to 4 bases, leaving 10 bases not matched to a gene. CDR3 in amino acids: CASSPRTGAGTEAFF. CDR3 nucleotide sequence: TGTGCCAGCAGTCCCAGGACAGGCGCGGGCACTGAAGCTTTCTTT.

Regarding this clone: This sample also contains other DNA sequences that code for the same CDR3. The rearrangement uses TRBV7-3 and TRBJ2-3; D perhaps matches TRBD2 (6 bases). V was trimmed by 3 bases and J by 1 base, leaving 8 bases between them. The CDR3 runs 14 residues. Germline V lookup: CDR1 SGHTA, CDR2 FQGTGA. The CDR3 spells CASSFSGGTDTQYF. The CDR3 DNA is TGTGCCAGCAGCTTTAGCGGAGGCACAGATACGCAGTATTTT.